This TCR beta chain was captured by sequencing in a study of Ad26.COV2.S vaccination and SARS-CoV-2 variants. Overall study context: Donor participated within the Ad26.COV2.S arm of the COV1001 trial.

Study-level results: After vaccination, reports described spike-specific CD8+ and CD4+ T cell responses as showing substantial breadth.

This clone was observed a few times. What it binds is not known. Treatment indicated: over 15 received Ad26.COV2.S at low or high dose, single or two shots; 5 received placebo; per-sample allocation not given. All samples were drawn on day 63, counting from the first vaccine or placebo injection. Here immunoSEQ multiplex PCR was the method, and the copy in TCRdb shows in-frame clones only, minus some. This table holds roughly 390,000 clones, 80% to 90% found once. Germline CDR1 and CDR2: SEHNR and FQNEAQ (reference sequence). V lost 5 bases to trimming and J lost 5 bases, with 10 bases between them. The CDR3 spans 14 residues.

Here the sequenced sample was peripheral blood, taken in a trial of Ad26.COV2.S vaccine versus placebo. V usage is TRBV7-9 and J usage is TRBJ1-6; no clear D gene. The sequence was collected from a person between 18 and 59 years old who received the Ad26.COV2.S COVID-19 vaccine or a placebo. The CDR3 loop is CASSTESDNSPLHF. The CDR3 DNA is TGTGCCAGCAGCACGGAGTCGGATAATTCACCCCTCCACTTT.